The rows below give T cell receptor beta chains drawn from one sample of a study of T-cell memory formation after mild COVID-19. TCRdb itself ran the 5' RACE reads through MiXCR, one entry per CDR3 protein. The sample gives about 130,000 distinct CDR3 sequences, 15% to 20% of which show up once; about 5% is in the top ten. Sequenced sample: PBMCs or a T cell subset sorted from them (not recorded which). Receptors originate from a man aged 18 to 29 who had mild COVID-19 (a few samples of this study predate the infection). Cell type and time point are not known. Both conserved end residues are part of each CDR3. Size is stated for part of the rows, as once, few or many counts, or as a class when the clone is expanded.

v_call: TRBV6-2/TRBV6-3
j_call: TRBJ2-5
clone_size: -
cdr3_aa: CASSYSAGQETQYF

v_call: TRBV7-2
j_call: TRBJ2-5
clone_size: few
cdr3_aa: CASSPDRGWETQYF

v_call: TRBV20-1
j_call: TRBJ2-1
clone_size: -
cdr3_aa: CSARITAGPEQFF

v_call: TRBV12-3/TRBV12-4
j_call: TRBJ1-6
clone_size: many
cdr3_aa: CASSLIRSPLHF

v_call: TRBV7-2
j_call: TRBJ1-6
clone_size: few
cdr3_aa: CASSRGQGSPSPLHF

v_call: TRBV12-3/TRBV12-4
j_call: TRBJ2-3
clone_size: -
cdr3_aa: CASIRSYNTDTQYF

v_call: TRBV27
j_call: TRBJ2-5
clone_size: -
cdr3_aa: CANLHSGARETQYF

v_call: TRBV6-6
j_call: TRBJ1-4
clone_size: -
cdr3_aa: CASTPRAANEKLFF

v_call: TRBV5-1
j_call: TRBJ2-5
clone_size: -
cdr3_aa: CASSGGLAHQETQYF

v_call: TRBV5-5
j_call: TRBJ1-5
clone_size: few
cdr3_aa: CASSVDRYNQPQHF

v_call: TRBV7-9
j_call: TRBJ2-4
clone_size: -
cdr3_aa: CASSRDGRAKNIQYF

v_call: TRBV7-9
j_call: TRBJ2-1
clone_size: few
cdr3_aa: CASSPPGLGRNEQFF

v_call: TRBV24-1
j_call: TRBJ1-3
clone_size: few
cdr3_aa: CATSDLRAGNTIYF

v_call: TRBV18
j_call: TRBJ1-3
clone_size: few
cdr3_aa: CASSPRSEVSGNTIYF